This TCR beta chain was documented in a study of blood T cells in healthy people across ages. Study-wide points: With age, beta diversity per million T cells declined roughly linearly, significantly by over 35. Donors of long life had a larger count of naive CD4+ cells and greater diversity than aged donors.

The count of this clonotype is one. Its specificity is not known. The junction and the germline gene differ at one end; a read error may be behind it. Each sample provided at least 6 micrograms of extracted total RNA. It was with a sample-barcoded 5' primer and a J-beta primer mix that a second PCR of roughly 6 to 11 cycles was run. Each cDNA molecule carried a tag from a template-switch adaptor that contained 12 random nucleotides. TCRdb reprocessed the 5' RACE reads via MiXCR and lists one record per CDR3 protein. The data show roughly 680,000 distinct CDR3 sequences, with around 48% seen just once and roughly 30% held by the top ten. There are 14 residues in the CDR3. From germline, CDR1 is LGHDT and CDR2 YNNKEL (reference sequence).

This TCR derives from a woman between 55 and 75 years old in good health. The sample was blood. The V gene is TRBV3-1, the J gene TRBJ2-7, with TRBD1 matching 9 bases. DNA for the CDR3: TGTGCCAGCACCCAAGGGGACAGGGCCTACGAGCAGTACTTC. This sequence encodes CASTQGDRAYEQYF.